The 25 T cell receptor beta chains below were found in one sample sequenced in a study of blood T cells in healthy people across ages. Through a sample-barcoded 5' primer and a J-beta primer mix, a second PCR was run for roughly 7 to 12 cycles. TCRdb re-derived calls from the 5' RACE reads in MiXCR, one entry per CDR3 protein. The sample has a few hundred thousand distinct CDR3 sequences; roughly a quarter are singletons. The sample was also linked to a second study, of T cells of mothers and their children.

Sequenced material: blood. Source of these receptors: a boy aged 2 to 9 in good health.

This clonotype appeared a few times. The genes are TRBV10-3 and TRBJ1-2, with TRBD1 as a possible D gene (6 bases). The germline gives CDR1 ENHRY, CDR2 SYGVKD. The CDR3 is 13 amino acids. V lost 6 bases to trimming and J lost 4 bases, with 12 bases between them. CDR3 sequence reads: CAISGQRLYGYTF. CDR3 sequence (DNA): TGTGCCATCAGCGGACAGCGCCTCTATGGCTACACCTTC.

This clonotype was seen a few times. CDR3 residues: CSARSLAGGEQYF. CDR3 DNA sequence: TGCAGTGCTAGGAGCCTAGCGGGAGGCGAGCAGTACTTC. The chain joins TRBV20-1 to TRBJ2-7; 11 bases match TRBD2. Germline V CDR1 and CDR2: DFQATT, SNEGSKA (reference sequence). The V and J ends lost 3 bases and 6 bases, in that order; junction bases with no gene match: 4. The CDR3 length is 13 residues.

V gene TRBV20-1 combines with J gene TRBJ2-5, with 10 bases fitting TRBD1. The V segment lost 0 bases and the J segment 4 bases; nucleotides outside the gene matches: 8. This CDR3 comprises 16 residues. Germline CDR1 and CDR2: DFQATT and SNEGSKA (reference sequence). CDR3 region: CSARDEGGQGRETQYF. DNA of the CDR3: TGCAGTGCTAGAGACGAAGGGGGACAGGGGCGAGAGACCCAGTACTTC.

Details on this clonotype: This may stem from a read error, because a much larger clone lies one nucleotide away. This sequence joins TRBV7-2 and TRBJ1-3; D gene uncertain. The germline CDR1 and CDR2 sequences are SGHTA and FQGNSA. The CDR3 extends over 17 amino acids. CDR3 in DNA: TGTGCCAGCAGCTTAGGATCGGCGACAAGGACTGGAGACACCATATATTTT. Translated, it gives CASSLGSATRTGDTIYF.

The chain uses TRBV4-2 and TRBJ2-5; TRBD2 matches at 12 bases. V lost 0 bases to trimming and J lost 3 bases; unmatched junction nucleotides: 5. The CDR3 has 17 residues. In germline, CDR1 is LGHNA, CDR2 YNFKEQ. The CDR3: CASSQEGTSGSKETQYF. Written as DNA, the CDR3 is TGTGCCAGCAGCCAAGAGGGGACTAGCGGGTCCAAAGAGACCCAGTACTTC.

This clonotype was seen a handful of times. The V and J genes are TRBV10-2 and TRBJ2-1, with 8 bases that match TRBD2. The V gene's germline CDR1 is WSHSY and CDR2 SAAADI. The CDR3 runs to 14 residues. Trimming cost V 7 bases and J 8 bases; bases outside gene matches: 10. CDR3 in DNA: TGCGCCAGCATGGAGTTAGCGGGGATCCATGAGCAGTTCTTC. Residues: CASMELAGIHEQFF.

The genes are TRBV9 and TRBJ2-5; possibly TRBD1 for D (5 bases). The DNA matches TRBJ2-7 better at its end, which makes the J call doubtful. Germline assignment: CDR1 SGDLS and CDR2 YYNGEE. The CDR3 loop spans 14 amino acids. In nucleotides, the CDR3 is TGTGCCAGCAACTCGGGTTGGGGCCCCTACGAGCAGTACTTC. It encodes CASNSGWGPYEQYF.

The J gene is TRBJ2-1, the V gene TRBV5-1; a possible D gene is TRBD2 (6 bases). Germline V CDR1 and CDR2: SGHRS, YFSETQ. Trimming took off 0 bases at V and 4 bases at J, with 11 bases between the two ends. This CDR3 has 15 residues. This CDR3 reads CASSLGISGYNEQFF. The CDR3 nucleotides are TGCGCCAGCAGCTTGGGGATTAGCGGATACAATGAGCAGTTCTTC.

This clonotype was seen a few times. This chain connects TRBV6-2 or TRBV6-3 to TRBJ2-7; 14 positions match TRBD2. Per germline, CDR1 MNHEY and CDR2 SVGEGT. This CDR3 is 15 amino acids long. Unmatched junction bases numbered 3, after V lost 2 bases and J lost 6 bases. The DNA of the CDR3 is TGTGCCAGCAGTTACGGGACTAGCGGGAGCAGCGAGCAGTACTTC. Translating gives CASSYGTSGSSEQYF.

This clonotype has a handful of counts. V and J are TRBV15 and TRBJ2-7; possible D gene TRBD2, 5 bases. The CDR3 length is 14 residues. The germline V gene encodes CDR1 LNHNV and CDR2 YYDKDF (reference sequence). V was trimmed by 3 bases and J by 2 bases, leaving 11 bases between them. DNA of the CDR3: TGTGCCACCAGCAGCGGACTTACTACCTACGAGCAGTACTTC. Protein: CATSSGLTTYEQYF.

The chain uses TRBV2 and TRBJ1-5; D gene uncertain. Germline CDR1 reads SNHLY; CDR2 reads FYNNEI. The CDR3 extends over 16 amino acids. With 2 bases removed from V and 1 base from J, the gap between germline ends came to 12 bases. The CDR3 bases are TGTGCCAGCAGTGAAAGAGCGGGAACGAGCAATCAGCCCCAGCATTTT. Protein sequence: CASSERAGTSNQPQHF.

The rearrangement joins TRBV12-3 or TRBV12-4 to TRBJ2-4; 11 bases map to TRBD1. The V gene end was trimmed by 2 bases and the J gene end by 1 base; junction bases not matched to a gene: 10. The CDR3 extends over 19 amino acids. The CDR3 bases are TGTGCCAGCAGTTTAAGGGGACAGGGGGATCTCGTTGCCAAAAACATTCAGTACTTC. Residues: CASSLRGQGDLVAKNIQYF.

This chain joins TRBV20-1 and TRBJ2-1; 8 bases are shared with TRBD2. From germline, CDR1 is DFQATT and CDR2 SNEGSKA (reference sequence). With V trimmed by 0 bases and J by 2 bases, 6 bases remained unmatched. This CDR3 comprises 16 residues. The CDR3 reads CSARDASGSTYNEQFF. The CDR3 DNA reads TGCAGTGCTAGAGACGCCAGCGGGAGTACCTACAATGAGCAGTTCTTC.

The DNA of the CDR3 is TGTGCCAGCAGTTTAAGGTACGGCAGCCCATCGATTTCTGGGGCCAACGTCCTGACTTTC. Amino acids: CASSLRYGSPSISGANVLTF. The rearrangement uses TRBV12-3 or TRBV12-4 and TRBJ2-6; D unclear. V was cut by 2 bases and J by 1 base, with 21 bases left in between. The CDR3 is 20 residues long.

The rearrangement links TRBV11-2 to TRBJ2-4; tentatively, D is TRBD1 (5 bases). The CDR3 spans 17 residues. Trimming pared 1 base from V and 6 bases from J, leaving 19 bases between. Germline assignment: CDR1 SGHAT and CDR2 FQNNGV. CDR3 protein: CASSLGRTAGMGNIQYF. Here the CDR3 DNA reads TGTGCCAGCAGCTTAGGCAGAACGGCAGGGATGGGAAACATTCAGTACTTC.

The chain joins TRBV7-2 to TRBJ2-2; D is unclear. V was cut by 10 bases and J by 8 bases, with 11 bases left in between. Germline assignment: CDR1 SGHTA and CDR2 FQGNSA. This CDR3 has 11 residues. CDR3 in DNA: TGTGCCACCGGAAATGGGGGGGAGCTGTTTTTT. This translates into CATGNGGELFF. Filled out from reference TRBV7-2 and TRBJ2-2, the complete variable domain reads GAGVSQSPSNKVTEKGKDVELRCDPISGHTALYWYRQSLGQGLEFLIYFQGNSAPDKSGLPSDRFSAERTGGSVSTLTIQRTQQEDSAVYLCATGNGGELFFGEGSRLTVL.

The rearrangement uses TRBV27 and TRBJ2-5; TRBD2 matches at 14 bases. The germline V gene has CDR1 MNHEY and CDR2 SMNVEV (reference sequence). The trim removed 5 bases at V and 5 bases at J, leaving 13 bases unmatched. The CDR3 contains 18 residues. The DNA for the CDR3 is TGTGCCAGCAGTCAATTTAACCGACTAGCGGGGGGGCGCGAGACCCAGTACTTC. This translates into CASSQFNRLAGGRETQYF.

The V gene is TRBV7-9, the J gene TRBJ2-5; 7 bases are shared with TRBD2. The closer fit of TRBJ2-1 to the DNA end suggests the J call may be wrong. The germline CDR1 and CDR2 sequences are SEHNR and FQNEAQ (reference sequence). CDR3 length equals 16 residues. CDR3 coding DNA: TGTGCCAGCAGCCCACTCGGGGAGCGGGGATACAATGAGCAGTTCTTC. Amino acids: CASSPLGERGYNEQFF.

This clonotype was observed a few times. The CDR3 nucleotides read TGCGCCAGCAGTGTGGGACAGGACTATGGCTACACCTTC. Protein sequence: CASSVGQDYGYTF. V usage is TRBV10-1 and J usage is TRBJ1-2; 8 bases fit TRBD1. V was clipped by 4 bases and J by 3 bases; unmatched bases: 1. Germline-derived CDR1 and CDR2 are WNHNN and SYGVQD (reference sequence). This CDR3 is built from 13 residues.

This clonotype was seen more than once but under ten times. The chain carries TRBV6-5 and TRBJ2-1; D possibly corresponds to TRBD2 (7 bases). The J call may be mistaken, given a closer DNA end match to TRBJ2-7. CDR3 length: 15 residues. Germline CDR1 MNHEY, CDR2 SVGAGI. This chain's CDR3 is CASSYGAGAGYEQYF. The CDR3 bases are TGTGCCAGCAGTTACGGTGCGGGGGCTGGCTACGAGCAGTACTTC.

The chain uses TRBV18 and TRBJ2-5; D unresolved. TRBJ2-1 explains the end of the DNA better; the J call may be wrong. The CDR3 consists of 12 residues. In germline, CDR1 is KGHSH, CDR2 LQKENI. The CDR3, as DNA: TGTGCCAGCTCACCAACTAACAATGAGCAGTTCTTC. It is translated as CASSPTNNEQFF.

This clonotype was observed a handful of times. This sequence joins TRBV5-1 and TRBJ1-5; possibly TRBD1 for D (5 bases). V shed 0 bases and J shed 2 bases, with 12 bases lying between them. The CDR3 extends over 16 amino acids. Germline V lookup: CDR1 SGHRS, CDR2 YFSETQ. This CDR3 reads CASSLGGGDGNQPQHF. DNA of the CDR3: TGCGCCAGCAGCTTGGGCGGGGGAGATGGCAATCAGCCCCAGCATTTT.

The V and J genes are TRBV4-1 and TRBJ2-5; D not resolved. The end of the DNA fits TRBJ2-7 better, so the J call may be wrong. The germline V gene encodes CDR1 MGHRA and CDR2 YSYEKL. The CDR3 contains 18 residues. Here the CDR3 DNA reads TGCGCCAGCAGCCGCATACTCACAGATTCGACCAGCTCCTACGAGCAGTACTTC. Protein: CASSRILTDSTSSYEQYF.

The chain is built from TRBV12-3 or TRBV12-4 and TRBJ1-1; D is ambiguous. The ends were cut back, 5 bases at V and 3 bases at J, with 10 bases in the middle. The CDR3 sequence is 13 residues long. The CDR3 is CASSLSEYTEAFF. In DNA, the CDR3 is TGTGCCAGCAGTCTCAGCGAATACACTGAAGCTTTCTTT.

This clonotype has more than one count but fewer than ten. The chain uses TRBV12-3 or TRBV12-4 and TRBJ1-1; D is uncertain. The CDR3 contains 15 residues. V was clipped by 0 bases and J by 0 bases, with 8 bases between them. CDR3: CASSLALVMNTEAFF. The CDR3 nucleotides read TGTGCCAGCAGTTTAGCGCTGGTCATGAACACTGAAGCTTTCTTT.